Below, 12 T cell receptor beta chains from the same sample are listed, as sequenced in a study of PD-L1 blockade in urothelial cancer (dated by TCRdb to 2015 to 2018). Libraries came from the immunoSEQ multiplex PCR assay. TCRdb retrieved this table from immuneACCESS and kept in-frame rearrangements only. Not all clones are present; in checked studies, unresolved V genes account for under half, and no reason is known for the remainder. For this sample the table gives around 66,000 clones, of which roughly four fifths were detected only once. Around 1.7% of the sample is taken by the ten largest. The time point label for this specimen denotes: pretreatment peripheral blood. Sequenced here: PBMCs, sampled around atezolizumab (anti-PD-L1) treatment. These receptors were taken from a man aged 70-80 years with urothelial cancer.

The V and J genes are TRBV4-1 and TRBJ2-7; 7 bases fit TRBD1. The CDR3 totals 21 residues. Per the germline V gene, CDR1 is MGHRA and CDR2 is YSYEKL. With V trimmed by 0 bases and J by 0 bases, 20 bases remained unmatched. The CDR3, as DNA: TGCGCCAGCAGCCAAGAAAGGCACCCATTTACAGGGGCACCCGGCTCCTACGAGCAGTACTTC. Encoded protein: CASSQERHPFTGAPGSYEQYF.

The chain carries TRBV10-3 and TRBJ2-1; 8 positions match TRBD2. This CDR3 spans 16 amino acids. V lost 3 bases, J lost 0 bases, and 4 bases stayed unmatched. Germline V gene data show CDR1 as ENHRY and CDR2 as SYGVKD. CDR3 nucleotide sequence: TGTGCCATCAGTGATAGCGGGGTTAGCTCCTACAATGAGCAGTTCTTC. Its translation: CAISDSGVSSYNEQFF.

V usage is TRBV10-3 and J usage is TRBJ2-1, with 8 bases that match TRBD2. The ends lost 4 bases at V and 5 bases at J; junction bases unmatched: 4. The CDR3 covers 14 residues. The germline gives CDR1 ENHRY, CDR2 SYGVKD. CDR3 coding DNA: TGTGCCATCAGTGGCGGGAGGCGCCACAATGAGCAGTTCTTC. This translates into CAISGGRRHNEQFF.

The chain has TRBV7-6 and TRBJ1-1, with D unresolved. Germline V gives CDR1 SGHVS, CDR2 FNYEAQ. V dropped 1 base and J dropped 1 base, with 4 bases sitting between them. The CDR3 covers 13 residues. The CDR3 DNA reads as TGTGCCAGCAGCTTAGGACAGAACACTGAAGCTTTCTTT. Its translation: CASSLGQNTEAFF.

V and J are TRBV9 and TRBJ1-2; D is unclear. The CDR3 length is 12 residues. The V gene lost 0 bases and the J gene lost 8 bases, with 8 bases spanning the gap. The germline gives CDR1 SGDLS, CDR2 YYNGEE. CDR3 amino acids: CASSVAGSGYTF. The CDR3 bases are TGTGCCAGCAGCGTAGCAGGATCAGGCTACACCTTC. Using reference TRBV9 and TRBJ1-2 for the parts outside the CDR3, the full variable domain is DSGVTQTPKHLITATGQRVTLRCSPRSGDLSVYWYQQSLDQGLQFLIQYYNGEERAKGNILERFSAQQFPDLHSELNLSSLELGDSALYFCASSVAGSGYTFGSGTRLTVV.

This chain links TRBV28 with TRBJ1-5, with TRBD1 matching over 9 bases. V was pared by 7 bases and J by 0 bases, with 10 bases of the junction left unmatched. Per germline, CDR1 MDHEN and CDR2 SYDVKM. There are 17 residues in the CDR3. CDR3 DNA: TGTGCCAGCACCGGGACAGGGCTGTGGGATAGCAATCAGCCCCAGCATTTT. Its protein product is CASTGTGLWDSNQPQHF.

The V call is TRBV7-2, the J call TRBJ2-7; TRBD2 aligns across 8 bases. CDR1 and CDR2 (germline): SGHTA, FQGNSA. This CDR3 comprises 15 residues. J was trimmed by 0 bases and V by 3 bases; bases with no gene match: 4. CDR3 DNA sequence: TGTGCCAGCAGCTTCTTAGCGGGACCCTCCTACGAGCAGTACTTC. Amino acids: CASSFLAGPSYEQYF.

The chain links TRBV11-1 to TRBJ2-1; a possible D gene is TRBD2 (5 bases). The length of the CDR3 is 16 residues. CDR1 is SGHAT, CDR2 FQDESV, per germline (reference sequence). V lost 5 bases to trimming and J lost 3 bases, with 17 bases between them. The CDR3: CASSRDGRTYYNEQFF. Here the CDR3 DNA reads TGTGCCAGCAGCCGAGATGGACGGACTTACTACAATGAGCAGTTCTTC.

The chain is built from TRBV5-6 and TRBJ1-1, with 10 bases fitting TRBD1. Germline loops: CDR1 SGHDT, CDR2 YYEEEE. V trimming: 4 bases; J trimming: 4 bases; junction bases outside the gene matches: 7. This CDR3 has 15 amino acids. Written as DNA, the CDR3 is TGTGCCAGCAGCCTGGGGGACAGGGGAGCCACTGAAGCTTTCTTT. This codes for CASSLGDRGATEAFF.

The chain combines TRBV5-4 with TRBJ2-4; TRBD2 matches 14 bases. Germline assignment: CDR1 SGHNT and CDR2 YYREEE (reference sequence). The CDR3 spans 17 residues. The V gene end was trimmed by 4 bases and the J gene end by 8 bases; junction bases not matched to a gene: 11. CDR3 region: CASSPMTSGRAADIQYF. DNA of the CDR3: TGTGCCAGCAGCCCTATGACTAGCGGGAGGGCGGCGGACATTCAGTACTTC.

The V call is TRBV5-1, the J call TRBJ1-2; unclear D gene. Germline loops: CDR1 SGHRS, CDR2 YFSETQ. CDR3 length equals 16 residues. Trimming pared 2 bases from V and 4 bases from J, leaving 18 bases between. CDR3 amino acids: CASSLYQRAWGYGYTF. In nucleotides, the CDR3 is TGCGCCAGCAGCTTATATCAGAGGGCTTGGGGCTATGGCTACACCTTC.

The genes are TRBV5-8 and TRBJ2-2; 8 nucleotides agree with TRBD1. Trimming took 9 bases from V and 2 from J; bases not matched to a gene: 6. The CDR3 runs 14 residues. Germline lookup yields CDR1 SGHTS and CDR2 YDEGEE. CDR3 protein: CATFDRGNTGELFF. The CDR3 nucleotides read TGTGCCACCTTCGACAGGGGCAACACCGGGGAGCTGTTTTTT. Full variable domain (outside the CDR3, taken from reference TRBV5-8 and TRBJ2-2): EAGVTQSPTHLIKTRGQQATLRCSPISGHTSVYWYQQALGLGLQFLLWYDEGEERNRGNFPPRFSGRQFPNYSSELNVNALELEDSALYLCATFDRGNTGELFFGEGSRLTVL.